These T cell receptor beta chains were read from a single sample in a study of response to subunit inactivated influenza vaccine. From the RT-PCR reads, TCRdb called clonotypes with MiXCR, one entry per CDR3 protein. Here the sample spans 500,000 to 700,000 distinct CDR3 sequences, roughly 23% being singletons. This sample was shared with a second study, whose subject was T cells expressing NK-cell markers.

This specimen was CD4+ T cells sorted from PBMCs, taken about 11 days after vaccination. These receptors all come from a man aged 50 to 60 who received an inactivated influenza vaccine. CDR3s include the opening cysteine and the closing phenylalanine or tryptophan. A D gene is named only where the DNA matches it firmly. Size is stated for part of the rows, as once, few or many counts, or as a class when the clone is expanded.

V gene	clone size	D gene	J gene	CDR3 protein	CDR3 DNA
TRBV20-1	-	-	TRBJ2-7	CSARPGTLSYEQYF	TGCAGTGCTCGGCCCGGGACCCTCTCCTACGAGCAGTACTTC
TRBV18	-	-	TRBJ2-1	CASSPTRESYNEQFF	TGTGCCAGCTCACCAACAAGAGAGTCCTACAATGAGCAGTTCTTC
TRBV29-1	few	-	TRBJ2-3	CSVLNRPATTDTQYF	TGCAGCGTCTTGAACAGGCCAGCAACCACAGATACGCAGTATTTT
TRBV6-5	-	-	TRBJ1-1	CASSSPGAEAFF	TGTGCCAGCAGTTCGCCGGGGGCTGAAGCTTTCTTT
TRBV5-1	-	-	TRBJ1-5	CASSLIGGDQPQHF	TGCGCCAGCAGCTTGATTGGGGGGGATCAGCCCCAGCATTTT
TRBV5-4	once	-	TRBJ2-2	CASSLSSTGRGQTGELFF	TGTGCCAGCAGCTTGTCATCTACAGGGAGGGGGCAAACCGGGGAGCTGTTTTTT
TRBV7-6	-	-	TRBJ2-1	CASSPLTGNSYNEQFF	TGTGCCAGCAGCCCTTTAACAGGGAACTCCTACAATGAGCAGTTCTTC
TRBV6-2/TRBV6-3	-	TRBD2	TRBJ2-2	CASRSGGTNTGELFF	TGTGCCAGCAGGAGCGGGGGCACGAACACCGGGGAGCTGTTTTTT
TRBV29-1	once	-	TRBJ2-7	CSVGGQRDSYEQYF	TGCAGCGTTGGCGGGCAGCGAGACTCCTACGAGCAGTACTTC
TRBV7-9	-	-	TRBJ2-1	CASSNRNEQFF	TGTGCCAGCAGCAACAGGAATGAGCAGTTCTTC
TRBV20-1	-	TRBD1	TRBJ1-5	CSARGVSRGYSNQPQHF	TGCAGTGCTAGAGGGGTAAGCAGGGGGTATAGCAATCAGCCCCAGCATTTT
TRBV12-3/TRBV12-4	-	-	TRBJ1-2	CASSPDLYGYTF	TGTGCCAGCAGTCCGGACCTCTATGGCTACACCTTC
TRBV4-2	-	-	TRBJ2-5	CASSQELVGTQYF	TGTGCCAGCAGCCAAGAATTAGTGGGGACCCAGTACTTC
TRBV29-1	few	TRBD2	TRBJ2-7	CSVEGLAGGVSYEQYF	TGCAGCGTTGAAGGACTAGCGGGGGGGGTATCCTACGAGCAGTACTTC
TRBV19	-	-	TRBJ1-6	CASSIRTTNSPLHF	TGTGCCAGTAGTATTAGGACTACCAATTCACCCCTCCACTTT
TRBV12-3/TRBV12-4	few	TRBD1	TRBJ2-1	CASRKGQGAFGEQFF	TGTGCCAGCAGAAAGGGACAGGGGGCTTTCGGTGAGCAGTTCTTC
TRBV5-5	-	TRBD1	TRBJ1-2	CANSLDRGFGYTF	TGTGCCAACAGCTTGGACAGGGGATTTGGCTACACCTTC
TRBV5-1	few	TRBD1	TRBJ2-3	CASSSLQGKADTQYF	TGCGCCAGCAGCTCCTTACAGGGGAAAGCAGATACGCAGTATTTT
TRBV20-1	-	TRBD1	TRBJ1-1	CSAKTGTGNTEAFF	TGCAGTGCAAAAACCGGGACAGGGAACACTGAAGCTTTCTTT
TRBV12-3/TRBV12-4	few	-	TRBJ2-5	CASSSGLTQETQYF	TGTGCCAGCAGTTCCGGACTCACCCAAGAGACCCAGTACTTC
TRBV7-9	-	TRBD2	TRBJ2-1	CASSLLLAGDRNEQFF	TGTGCCAGCAGCTTACTACTAGCGGGAGACAGGAATGAGCAGTTCTTC